Listed here is a single T cell receptor (beta chain). The data stem from a study of blood T cell repertoires in COVID-19. The V and J ends lost 0 bases and 0 bases respectively, with 15 bases between them. Germline-derived CDR1 and CDR2 are SGHRS and YFSETQ. This CDR3 spans 17 amino acids. Some clones are missing from TCRdb's copy, which holds only in-frame ones; the method was immunoSEQ multiplex PCR. The table has more than 250,000 clones, just under 90% seen once. The sample was peripheral blood. This chain uses TRBV5-1 with TRBJ1-2, with D possibly matching TRBD1 (6 bases). The clonotype comes from a woman aged 45 to 65 with COVID-19, enrolled during active disease. Here the CDR3 reads CASSLVGAELTNYGYTF. DNA for the CDR3: TGCGCCAGCAGCTTGGTGGGGGCAGAATTGACTAACTATGGCTACACCTTC. The full variable domain, rest sourced from reference TRBV5-1 and TRBJ1-2, is KAGVTQTPRYLIKTRGQQVTLSCSPISGHRSVSWYQQTPGQGLQFLFEYFSETQRNKGNFPGRFSGRQFSNSRSEMNVSTLELGDSALYLCASSLVGAELTNYGYTFGSGTRLTVV.